The entry below describes one T cell receptor beta chain. Amplified TCR beta CDR3 regions came from RNA transcripts. HTBI primers were employed in a first-round RT-PCR of the TCR CDR3. TCRdb used MiXCR to reprocess the multiplex PCR reads, holding one entry per CDR3 protein. Among roughly 840,000 distinct CDR3 sequences, more than 30% were seen once, and the ten largest hold approximately 10%. The CDR3 runs to 15 residues. The V segment lost 0 bases and the J segment 5 bases; nucleotides outside the gene matches: 7. Germline CDR1 is SGHRS and CDR2 is YFSETQ. This specimen comes from a study of T cells in Graves' hyperthyroidism and ophthalmopathy.

The chain employs TRBV5-1 and TRBJ1-2, with 7 bases fitting TRBD1. Sequencing input: blood. The receptor was isolated from a man between 18 and 29 years old with Graves' hyperthyroidism. The CDR3 DNA is TGCGCCAGCAGCTTGGAGGGGACAGCTCTTTATGGCTACACCTTC. Amino acid sequence: CASSLEGTALYGYTF.